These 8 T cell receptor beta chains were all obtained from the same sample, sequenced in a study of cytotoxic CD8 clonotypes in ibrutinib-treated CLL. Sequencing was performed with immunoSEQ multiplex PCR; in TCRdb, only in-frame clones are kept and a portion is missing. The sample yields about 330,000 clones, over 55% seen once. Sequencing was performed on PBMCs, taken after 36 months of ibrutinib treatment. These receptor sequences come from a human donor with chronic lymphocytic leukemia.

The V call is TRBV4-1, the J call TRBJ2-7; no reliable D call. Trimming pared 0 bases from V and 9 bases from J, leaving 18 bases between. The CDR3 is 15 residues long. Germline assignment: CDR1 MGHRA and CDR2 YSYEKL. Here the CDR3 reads CASSQDIRWLDGQYF. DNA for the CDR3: TGCGCCAGCAGCCAAGATATTAGGTGGTTAGACGGGCAGTACTTC.

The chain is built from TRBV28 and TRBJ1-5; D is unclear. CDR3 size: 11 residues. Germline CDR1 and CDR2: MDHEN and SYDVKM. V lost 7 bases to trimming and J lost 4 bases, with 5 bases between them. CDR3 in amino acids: CASMRNQPQHF. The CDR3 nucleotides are TGTGCCAGCATGCGTAATCAGCCCCAGCATTTT.

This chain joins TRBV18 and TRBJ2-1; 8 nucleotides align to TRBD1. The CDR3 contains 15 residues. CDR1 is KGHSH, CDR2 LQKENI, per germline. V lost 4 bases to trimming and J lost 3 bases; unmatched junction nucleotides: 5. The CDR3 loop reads CASSQPGGFYNEQFF. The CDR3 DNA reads TGTGCCAGCTCACAACCAGGGGGCTTCTACAATGAGCAGTTCTTC.

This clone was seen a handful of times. In nucleotides, the CDR3 is TGCAGCGTTGATGCCGAAGGGGATACGCAGTATTTT. Protein sequence: CSVDAEGDTQYF. This chain connects TRBV29-1 to TRBJ2-3; D gene uncertain. Germline lookup yields CDR1 SQVTM and CDR2 ANQGSEA. The CDR3 is 12 residues long. The ends were cut back, 3 bases at V and 6 bases at J, with 10 bases in the middle.

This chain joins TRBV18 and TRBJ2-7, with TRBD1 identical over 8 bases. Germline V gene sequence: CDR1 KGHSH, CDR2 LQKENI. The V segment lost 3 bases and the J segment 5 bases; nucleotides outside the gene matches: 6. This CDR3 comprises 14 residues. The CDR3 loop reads CASSPGTGIHEQYF. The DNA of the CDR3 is TGTGCCAGCTCACCGGGGACAGGAATCCACGAGCAGTACTTC.

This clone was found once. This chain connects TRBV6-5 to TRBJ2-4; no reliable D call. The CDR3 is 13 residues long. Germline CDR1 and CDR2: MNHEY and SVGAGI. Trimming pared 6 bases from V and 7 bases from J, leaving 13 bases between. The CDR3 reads CASSVNGGNIQYF. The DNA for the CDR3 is TGTGCCAGCAGCGTAAACGGTGGGAACATTCAGTACTTC.

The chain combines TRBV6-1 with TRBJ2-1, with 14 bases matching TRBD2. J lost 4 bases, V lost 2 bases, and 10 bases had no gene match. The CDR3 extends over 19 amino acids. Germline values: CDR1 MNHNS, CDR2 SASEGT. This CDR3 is CASSEIIGTSGGRYNEQFF. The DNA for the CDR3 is TGTGCCAGCAGTGAAATTATAGGGACTAGCGGGGGAAGGTACAATGAGCAGTTCTTC.

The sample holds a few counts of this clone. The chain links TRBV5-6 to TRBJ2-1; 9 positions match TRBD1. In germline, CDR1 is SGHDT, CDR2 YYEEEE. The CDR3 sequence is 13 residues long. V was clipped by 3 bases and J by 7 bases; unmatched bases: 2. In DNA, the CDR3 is TGTGCCAGCAGCTGGGGACAGGGAAATGAGCAGTTCTTC. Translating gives CASSWGQGNEQFF.